This T cell receptor (beta chain) was recorded in a study of OX40 agonist ivuxolimab in advanced cancers. At the level of the study: While on treatment, patients had intravenous ivuxolimab at 0.01 to 10 mg/kg every 2 weeks.

Clones were sequenced by immunoSEQ multiplex PCR, and TCRdb holds only the in-frame ones, with some missing. The sample holds roughly 66,000 clones, roughly 80% seen once. J was trimmed by 3 bases and V by 0 bases; bases with no gene match: 7. The CDR3 sequence is 17 residues long. In germline, CDR1 is SGDLS, CDR2 YYNGEE. The chain recombines TRBV9 with TRBJ1-3, with 9 bases identical to TRBD1. The receptor was derived from an adult with an advanced solid tumor such as melanoma, head and neck, liver or kidney cancer. Sequences were derived from CD4+ or CD8+ T cells sorted from blood, sampled in a trial of the OX40 agonist ivuxolimab. The CDR3 spells CASSVGFSDRGGNTIYF. The CDR3 DNA is TGTGCCAGCAGCGTAGGATTCTCGGACAGGGGTGGAAACACCATATATTTT.